This TCR beta chain emerged from a study of T cell changes during pregnancy in multiple sclerosis. Assay used: immunoSEQ multiplex PCR; TCRdb lists only in-frame clones, some missing. The sample has 60,000 to 75,000 clones, 75% to 95% seen once. The CDR3 has 15 amino acids. Trimming pared 5 bases from V and 2 bases from J, leaving 15 bases between. The V gene's germline CDR1 is MNHNY and CDR2 SVGAGI (reference sequence). This TCR was recovered from a female donor with multiple sclerosis, enrolled in a pregnancy study. The V gene is TRBV6-6, the J gene TRBJ1-2; no clear D. This sample comprised peripheral blood, obtained before pregnancy. The CDR3 sequence: CASSPRVQPNYGYTF. CDR3 in DNA: TGTGCCAGCAGTCCACGGGTCCAGCCAAACTATGGCTACACCTTC.